The present T cell receptor (beta chain) was sequenced within a study of blood T cell repertoires in COVID-19. Study context: Researchers got acute and convalescent COVID-19 samples from the United States, Italy and Spain. Sources were T cells, B-cell-depleted T cells, or PBMCs; the material itself was cDNA or gDNA.

Original analysis: By means of reference gene primer amplification, nucleated cell counts were estimated. Assay used: immunoSEQ multiplex PCR; TCRdb lists only in-frame clones, some missing. That table furnishes V, J and clone size, whereas the DNA furnished D and trimming. The table lists fewer than 70,000 clones, 60% to 85% of them singletons. Germline loops: CDR1 SEHNR, CDR2 FQNEAQ (reference sequence). The CDR3 consists of 13 residues. With 7 bases removed from V and 11 bases from J, the gap between germline ends came to 20 bases. The sample consisted of peripheral blood. The rearrangement uses TRBV7-9 and TRBJ1-2; D unresolved. The receptor was derived from a human donor in a cohort sampled during active COVID-19. The DNA of the CDR3 is TGTGCCAGCACCCAATTCCAAAATAGCGATTACACCTTC. It translates to CASTQFQNSDYTF.